Described below is a single T cell receptor (beta chain) sequence and its context. The data are from a study of cytomegalovirus exposure and HLA in healthy donors. The germline gives CDR1 SNHLY, CDR2 FYNNEI. Trimming removed 3 bases from V and 3 bases from J, with 24 bases in between. The CDR3 is 18 residues long. Clones were sequenced by immunoSEQ multiplex PCR, and TCRdb holds only the in-frame ones, with some missing. Of a few hundred thousand clones in the sample, approximately 88% were seen once. This rearrangement joins TRBV2 to TRBJ2-7; D perhaps matches TRBD2 (6 bases). The sequencing sample was made of PBMCs. The receptor was isolated from a man aged 25 to 40 in good health and CMV-seronegative. CDR3: CASSEGGDSHHMSYEQYF. The CDR3 DNA is TGTGCCAGCAGTGAGGGAGGAGACAGCCACCACATGAGCTACGAGCAGTACTTC.